These 7 T cell receptor beta chains came from one sample sequenced in a study of T-cell reconstitution after alpha-beta-depleted transplantation in children. Unique molecular identifiers were incorporated when the TCRbeta library was constructed. A single record per CDR3 protein comes from TCRdb applying MiXCR to the PCR reads. The data show roughly 3,800 distinct CDR3 sequences, 9.1% seen once. The specimen was PBMCs, mostly from graft donor cells, collected 180 days after TCRalphabeta/CD19-depleted stem cell transplant. All receptors come from a male patient aged 2 to 10 who had a stem cell transplant for acute lymphoblastic leukemia, so the T cells may come from the graft donor.

This clonotype was observed many times. V gene TRBV7-9 combines with J gene TRBJ2-1; no reliable D call. V gave up 4 bases and J gave up 4 bases, with 11 bases separating them. The CDR3 sequence is 14 residues long. Looked up from germline, CDR1 is SEHNR and CDR2 is FQNEAQ (reference sequence). Here the CDR3 reads CASSSTLQYNEQFF. The CDR3, as DNA: TGTGCCAGCAGCTCTACACTGCAATACAATGAGCAGTTCTTC.

By proportion, this clonotype is medium-sized. The V call is TRBV7-9, the J call TRBJ1-5; D possibly corresponds to TRBD1 (5 bases). The CDR3 runs to 13 residues. The V and J ends lost 1 base and 6 bases respectively, with 7 bases between them. The germline V gene has CDR1 SEHNR and CDR2 FQNEAQ (reference sequence). The CDR3 is CASSLDRSQPQHF. The CDR3 DNA follows: TGTGCCAGCAGCTTAGACAGGAGTCAGCCCCAGCATTTT. Full variable domain (missing parts from reference TRBV7-9 and TRBJ1-5): DTGVSQNPRHKITKRGQNVTFRCDPISEHNRLYWYRQTLGQGPEFLTYFQNEAQLEKSRLLSDRFSAERPKGSFSTLEIQRTEQGDSAMYLCASSLDRSQPQHFGDGTRLSIL.

This clonotype is medium-sized in the sample. The V call is TRBV10-3, the J call TRBJ1-5, with a weak D call TRBD1 (5 bases). Per germline, CDR1 ENHRY and CDR2 SYGVKD. This CDR3 comprises 12 residues. Trimming removed 6 bases from V and 7 bases from J, with 10 bases in between. CDR3 sequence (DNA): TGTGCCATCAGCTCGACAGACCAGCCCCAGCATTTT. Amino acids: CAISSTDQPQHF.

This chain connects TRBV12-3 or TRBV12-4 to TRBJ1-4, with no clear D. The CDR3 extends over 14 amino acids. The ends were cut back, 2 bases at V and 4 bases at J, with 8 bases in the middle. CDR3 sequence (DNA): TGTGCCAGCAGTTTACGAGAGAGTAATGAAAAACTGTTTTTT. Translating it yields CASSLRESNEKLFF.

In this sample, this clonotype turned up many times. The chain joins TRBV5-1 to TRBJ2-5; 10 nucleotides line up with TRBD1. This CDR3 is built from 16 residues. J gave up 3 bases and V 1 base, and 6 bases lay outside the gene matches. Germline V gives CDR1 SGHRS, CDR2 YFSETQ. Here the CDR3 DNA reads TGCGCCAGCAGCTTGTCCGGGACAGGGGCAGAAGAGACCCAGTACTTC. Translated, it gives CASSLSGTGAEETQYF.

This clonotype was recorded at least ten times. The chain employs TRBV28 and TRBJ1-5; TRBD1 aligns across 8 bases. The germline CDR1 and CDR2 sequences are MDHEN and SYDVKM. The CDR3 runs to 15 residues. The junction had 5 bases not matched to a gene; V was cut back by 1 base and J by 6 bases. For the CDR3, the DNA is TGTGCCAGCAGTTTATCTGCAGGGGGCGCTCAGCCCCAGCATTTT. It encodes CASSLSAGGAQPQHF.

This clonotype was picked up many times. The chain recombines TRBV24-1 with TRBJ2-1; D tentatively fits TRBD1 or TRBD2 (7 bases each). This CDR3 has 18 amino acids. Trimming removed 7 bases from V and 2 bases from J, with 23 bases in between. Germline V gene data show CDR1 as KGHDR and CDR2 as SFDVKD. The CDR3 protein is CATRGQGGAQHTYNEQFF. CDR3 nucleotides: TGTGCCACCAGGGGCCAGGGGGGGGCACAGCATACCTACAATGAGCAGTTCTTC.